A single sample is the source of the 16 T cell receptor beta chains below, sequenced in a study of human T cells and chemical hapten exposure. TCRdb independently ran MiXCR on the 5' RACE reads; one entry per CDR3 protein. The profile shows about 140,000 distinct CDR3 sequences, about 4.3% of them singletons. RNA extraction used unfractionated whole blood as the source of total RNA. Receptors were obtained from a female donor in good health.

This clonotype has at least ten counts. The chain employs TRBV20-1 and TRBJ1-6; 7 bases map to TRBD1. CDR3 size: 14 residues. Trimming removed 5 bases from V and 9 bases from J; junction bases left unmatched: 10. Germline assignment: CDR1 DFQATT and CDR2 SNEGSKA (reference sequence). The CDR3 coding sequence is TGCAGTGCTCCTCCGGGACAGAGTTTTTCACCCCTCCACTTT. This translates into CSAPPGQSFSPLHF.

This clonotype was counted only a few times. J is TRBJ1-1 and V is TRBV5-6; TRBD1 matches 10 bases. Unmatched junction bases numbered 7, after V lost 3 bases and J lost 5 bases. In germline, CDR1 is SGHDT, CDR2 YYEEEE. This CDR3 comprises 15 residues. The CDR3: CASSSGTGVETEAFF. The CDR3 DNA reads TGTGCCAGCAGCTCCGGGACAGGGGTCGAAACTGAAGCTTTCTTT.

This clonotype was detected many times. V usage is TRBV7-2 and J usage is TRBJ1-1; D gene ambiguous. V was pared by 4 bases and J by 11 bases, with 14 bases between. This CDR3 region has 12 residues. Germline CDR1 is SGHTA and CDR2 is FQGNSA. The CDR3 spells CASSSQPSGAFF. The CDR3, as DNA: TGTGCCAGCAGCTCCCAGCCATCGGGGGCTTTCTTT.

Many counts were recorded for this clonotype. V gene TRBV12-3 or TRBV12-4 combines with J gene TRBJ2-5; 7 bases fit TRBD2. Germline trimming cut 3 bases from V and 2 bases from J; bases unmatched to any gene: 9. The CDR3 has 16 amino acids. Here the CDR3 reads CASSFGAGTYQETQYF. The CDR3 nucleotides read TGTGCCAGCAGTTTTGGAGCGGGGACCTATCAAGAGACCCAGTACTTC.

At least ten counts were recorded for this clonotype. The gene calls are TRBV13 and TRBJ1-3; D unresolved. Germline CDR1 reads PRHDT; CDR2 reads FYEKMQ (reference sequence). The CDR3 is 12 amino acids. The germline V and J ends were trimmed by 1 base and 8 bases, with 6 bases remaining between them. The CDR3 region is CASSLERDTIYF. The CDR3 bases are TGTGCCAGCAGCTTAGAAAGGGACACCATATATTTT.

At least ten counts were recorded for this clonotype. J is TRBJ1-6 and V is TRBV15; D perhaps matches TRBD1 (6 bases). This CDR3 is 16 amino acids long. Between the trimmed V and J ends, which lost 2 bases and 7 bases, there was a span of 15 bases. CDR1 LNHNV and CDR2 YYDKDF come from the germline V gene (reference sequence). This CDR3 reads CATSRKPRGGNSPLHF. In nucleotides, the CDR3 is TGTGCCACCAGCAGAAAACCCAGGGGAGGAAATTCACCCCTCCACTTT.

The chain recombines TRBV5-1 with TRBJ1-1, with 10 nucleotides matching TRBD1. Germline CDR1 reads SGHRS; CDR2 reads YFSETQ. V gave up 0 bases and J gave up 7 bases; unmatched junction bases: 0. This CDR3 has 13 amino acids. As DNA, the CDR3 is TGCGCCAGCAGCTTGGGGACAGGGGGTGAAGCTTTCTTT. Translated, it gives CASSLGTGGEAFF.

This clonotype was recorded many times. V and J are TRBV20-1 and TRBJ2-7, with 16 bases lining up with TRBD2. The CDR3 consists of 15 residues. The trim removed 3 bases at V and 3 bases at J, leaving 2 bases unmatched. Germline V gives CDR1 DFQATT, CDR2 SNEGSKA (reference sequence). The CDR3 DNA sequence: TGCAGTGCTAGGGGACTAGCGGGGGGGATCTACGAGCAGTACTTC. Protein: CSARGLAGGIYEQYF.

This clonotype appeared many times. This rearrangement joins TRBV20-1 to TRBJ2-3, with a weak D call TRBD2 (6 bases). CDR1 and CDR2 (germline): DFQATT, SNEGSKA (reference sequence). The CDR3 is 16 residues long. Between the trimmed V and J ends, which lost 4 bases and 1 base, there was a span of 18 bases. In DNA, the CDR3 is TGCAGTGCTATCAAAGAGGGAGGTTGGGGCACAGATACGCAGTATTTT. Translation: CSAIKEGGWGTDTQYF.

This chain links TRBV5-1 with TRBJ1-2; 10 bases fit TRBD1. Looked up from germline, CDR1 is SGHRS and CDR2 is YFSETQ. This CDR3 comprises 17 residues. Trimming took 0 bases from V and 6 from J; bases not matched to a gene: 11. The CDR3 region has the DNA TGCGCCAGCAGCTTGGGAGGGACAGGGGAGTGGAGCGATGGCTACACCTTC. This translates into CASSLGGTGEWSDGYTF.

This clonotype was seen repeatedly, ten times or more. The gene calls are TRBV28 and TRBJ2-6, with a tentative D call TRBD1 (6 bases). Trimming shortened V by 7 bases and J by 2 bases, and 21 bases separated the two germline ends. The CDR3 has 18 amino acids. Germline CDR1 reads MDHEN; CDR2 reads SYDVKM. CDR3 in DNA: TGTGCCAGCAAGGTGCGAGGGGGAATTCGTCCTGGGGCCAACGTCCTGACTTTC. Its translation is CASKVRGGIRPGANVLTF.

In this sample, this clonotype turned up a few times. The V call is TRBV7-6, the J call TRBJ2-5, with 12 bases identical to TRBD2. The germline V gene encodes CDR1 SGHVS and CDR2 FNYEAQ. J lost 2 bases, V lost 0 bases, and 10 bases had no gene match. The CDR3 consists of 19 residues. CDR3 amino acids: CASSLARASGGAEQETQYF. CDR3 sequence (DNA): TGTGCCAGCAGCTTAGCGCGGGCTAGCGGGGGGGCGGAACAAGAGACCCAGTACTTC.

This clonotype has at least ten counts. V is TRBV7-9 and J is TRBJ1-1, with unresolved D. CDR1 is SEHNR and CDR2 is FQNEAQ in the germline V gene (reference sequence). This CDR3 region has 12 residues. V lost 1 base to trimming and J lost 0 bases, with 0 bases between them. The CDR3 DNA reads TGTGCCAGCAGCTTAGTGAACACTGAAGCTTTCTTT. Residues: CASSLVNTEAFF.

J is TRBJ2-1 and V is TRBV20-1, with 8 positions matching TRBD1. CDR3 length: 12 amino acids. Per germline, CDR1 DFQATT and CDR2 SNEGSKA (reference sequence). J lost 8 bases, V lost 8 bases, and 8 bases had no gene match. The CDR3 spells CSLRGLRDEQFF. The CDR3 DNA reads TGCAGTCTCAGGGGGCTTCGCGATGAGCAGTTCTTC.

This clonotype was seen only a few times. The V and J genes are TRBV5-1 and TRBJ2-2; D is undetermined. V was pared by 3 bases and J by 6 bases, with 9 bases between. The CDR3 is made up of 13 amino acids. Germline V CDR1 and CDR2: SGHRS, YFSETQ. The CDR3 sequence: CASSSEGSGELFF. The CDR3 DNA follows: TGCGCCAGCAGCTCGGAAGGTTCCGGGGAGCTGTTTTTT.

This clonotype was observed at least ten times. The V and J genes are TRBV7-9 and TRBJ2-7; D not resolved. Trimming removed 4 bases at V and 4 bases at J, with 14 bases between. Germline V CDR1 and CDR2: SEHNR, FQNEAQ (reference sequence). The CDR3 has 14 amino acids. The CDR3 DNA sequence: TGTGCCAGCAGCTCGCTACGAACTGAATACGAGCAGTACTTC. Encoded protein: CASSSLRTEYEQYF.